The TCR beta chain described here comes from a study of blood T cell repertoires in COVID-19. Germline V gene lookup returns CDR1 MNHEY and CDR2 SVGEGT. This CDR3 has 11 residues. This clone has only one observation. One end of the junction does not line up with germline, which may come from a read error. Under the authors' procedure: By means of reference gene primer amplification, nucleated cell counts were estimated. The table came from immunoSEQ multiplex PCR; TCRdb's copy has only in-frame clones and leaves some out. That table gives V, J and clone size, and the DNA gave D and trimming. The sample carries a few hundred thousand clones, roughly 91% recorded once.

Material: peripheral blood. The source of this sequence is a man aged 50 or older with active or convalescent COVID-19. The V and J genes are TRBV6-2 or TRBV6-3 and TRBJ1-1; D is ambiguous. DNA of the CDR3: TGTGCCAGCAGTTACTCAGGTCGCGGGGTTTTT. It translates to CASSYSGRGVF.